Below are 13 T cell receptor beta chains sequenced from a single sample in a study of beta chain features in type 1 diabetes. Whole-study findings and limits: Researchers report that Type 1 diabetes patients had moderately but significantly shorter TCRB CDR3s across all four CD4+ subsets.

Antigen specificity for these receptors is unknown. All of the isolated RNA was reverse transcribed, so expressed TCRB transcripts were sequenced. Sequencing used immunoSEQ multiplex PCR; TCRdb keeps in-frame clones, though not all of them. The repertoire consists of 680,000 or so clones, with roughly 12% occurring once and the leading ten covering 0.022%. The source material was naive CD4+ T cells from blood. These receptors came from a man aged 18 to 30 with type 1 diabetes.

The CDR3: CASIPAGQGNAGELFF. The CDR3 DNA follows: TGTGCCAGCATCCCCGCCGGACAGGGCAATGCCGGGGAGCTGTTTTTT. V and J are TRBV7-9 and TRBJ2-2; TRBD1 aligns across 8 bases. V shed 7 bases and J 6 bases; nucleotides not matched to a gene: 13. This CDR3 region has 16 residues. CDR1 and CDR2 from the germline V gene are SEHNR and FQNEAQ (reference sequence).

There are a few counts of this clone. The chain is built from TRBV30 and TRBJ2-6; D is undetermined. V lost 2 bases to trimming and J lost 4 bases, with 18 bases between them. CDR1 is GTSNPN and CDR2 is SVGIG in the germline V gene (reference sequence). CDR3 length: 17 residues. CDR3 bases: TGTGCCTGGAGTCGGGCACACAGCACCGCAGGGGCCAACGTCCTGACTTTC. Translating gives CAWSRAHSTAGANVLTF. Full variable domain (rest looked up from reference TRBV30 and TRBJ2-6): SQTIHQWPATLVQPVGSPLSLECTVEGTSNPNLYWYRQAAGRGLQLLFYSVGIGQISSEVPQNLSASRPQDRQFILSSKKLLLSDSGFYLCAWSRAHSTAGANVLTFGAGSRLTVL.

This chain links TRBV4-1 with TRBJ1-5; D uncertain. Trimming left V 2 bases short and J 5 bases short, with 7 bases between. The CDR3 contains 13 residues. Per the germline V gene, CDR1 is MGHRA and CDR2 is YSYEKL. The CDR3, as DNA: TGCGCCAGCAGCCAACGCCGGGATCAGCCCCAGCATTTT. This translates into CASSQRRDQPQHF.

The rearrangement joins TRBV5-6 to TRBJ1-1, with D tentatively TRBD1 (6 bases). CDR1 SGHDT and CDR2 YYEEEE come from the germline V gene. The CDR3 has 15 amino acids. The V end was cut by 2 bases, the J end by 0 bases, with 11 bases between. The CDR3 loop is CASSLNDRLNTEAFF. In nucleotides, the CDR3 is TGTGCCAGCAGCTTAAACGACAGGCTGAACACTGAAGCTTTCTTT.

V gene TRBV6-1 combines with J gene TRBJ1-1, with 7 nucleotides matching TRBD1. Trimming at V came to 8 bases and at J to 5 bases, leaving 2 bases not matched to a gene. The CDR3 contains 11 residues. The germline V gene has CDR1 MNHNS and CDR2 SASEGT. CDR3 in amino acids: CASAGGTEAFF. The CDR3 coding sequence is TGTGCCAGCGCAGGGGGTACTGAAGCTTTCTTT.

This chain connects TRBV4-1 to TRBJ1-5; D is uncertain. From germline, CDR1 is MGHRA and CDR2 YSYEKL. The CDR3 length is 16 residues. With 2 bases removed from V and 1 base from J, the gap between germline ends came to 12 bases. Here the CDR3 reads CASSQFLAGSNQPQHF. CDR3 DNA: TGCGCCAGCAGCCAATTTTTGGCTGGGAGCAATCAGCCCCAGCATTTT.

The V call is TRBV6-6, the J call TRBJ2-3; D perhaps matches TRBD2 (6 bases). This CDR3 has 13 amino acids. The V end lost 6 bases, the J end lost 2 bases, and 9 bases lay between the germline ends. Germline lookup yields CDR1 MNHNY and CDR2 SVGAGI (reference sequence). The CDR3 sequence: CASRAGTTDTQYF. CDR3 nucleotide sequence: TGTGCCAGCAGGGCGGGGACCACAGATACGCAGTATTTT.

The genes are TRBV7-3 and TRBJ2-5; D ambiguous. Trimming took off 3 bases at V and 4 bases at J, with 6 bases between the two ends. Germline CDR1 is SGHTA and CDR2 is FQGTGA. The CDR3 is 12 residues long. CDR3 amino acids: CASSFAGETQYF. CDR3 in DNA: TGTGCCAGCAGCTTCGCTGGAGAGACCCAGTACTTC.

This sequence joins TRBV4-1 and TRBJ2-3; TRBD2 matches at 7 bases. This CDR3 comprises 17 residues. Germline CDR1 is MGHRA and CDR2 is YSYEKL. V lost 0 bases to trimming and J lost 2 bases; unmatched junction nucleotides: 8. This CDR3 is CASSQEPAGLITDTQYF. CDR3 coding DNA: TGCGCCAGCAGCCAAGAGCCAGCGGGGCTTATCACAGATACGCAGTATTTT.

The count of this clone is one. The chain couples TRBV6-1 to TRBJ1-1; no clear D. CDR3 length: 12 amino acids. Trimming stripped 6 bases from V and 7 bases from J, with 12 bases between. Germline values: CDR1 MNHNS, CDR2 SASEGT. The CDR3 loop reads CASRWVEGEAFF. The CDR3 nucleotides read TGTGCCAGCAGATGGGTCGAAGGTGAAGCTTTCTTT.

The chain has TRBV2 and TRBJ1-5; the match to TRBD1 covers 7 bases. Per the germline V gene, CDR1 is SNHLY and CDR2 is FYNNEI. The length of the CDR3 is 13 residues. J gave up 8 bases and V 6 bases, and 7 bases lay outside the gene matches. The CDR3 coding sequence is TGTGCCAGCAGGACCGAAACAGGGGAGCCCCAGCATTTT. It encodes CASRTETGEPQHF. Complete variable domain (other parts from reference TRBV2 and TRBJ1-5): EPEVTQTPSHQVTQMGQEVILRCVPISNHLYFYWYRQILGQKVEFLVSFYNNEISEKSEIFDDQFSVERPDGSNFTLKIRSTKLEDSAMYFCASRTETGEPQHFGDGTRLSIL.

The rearrangement uses TRBV5-1 and TRBJ1-6, with 8 positions matching TRBD1. CDR1 is SGHRS and CDR2 is YFSETQ in the germline V gene. This CDR3 has 15 residues. V shed 0 bases, J shed 10 bases, and the junction held 6 bases outside the gene matches. The CDR3 is CASSLGGQGRSPLHF. DNA of the CDR3: TGCGCCAGCAGCTTGGGAGGACAGGGCCGCTCACCCCTCCACTTT.

This clone was picked up a small number of times. V usage is TRBV5-1 and J usage is TRBJ2-3, with D maybe TRBD1 (6 bases). This CDR3 region has 14 residues. Trimming left V 3 bases short and J 5 bases short, with 13 bases between. CDR1 SGHRS and CDR2 YFSETQ come from the germline V gene. The CDR3 DNA reads as TGCGCCAGCAGCTCCCAGGGGCCCGGAGATACGCAGTATTTT. It specifies CASSSQGPGDTQYF.